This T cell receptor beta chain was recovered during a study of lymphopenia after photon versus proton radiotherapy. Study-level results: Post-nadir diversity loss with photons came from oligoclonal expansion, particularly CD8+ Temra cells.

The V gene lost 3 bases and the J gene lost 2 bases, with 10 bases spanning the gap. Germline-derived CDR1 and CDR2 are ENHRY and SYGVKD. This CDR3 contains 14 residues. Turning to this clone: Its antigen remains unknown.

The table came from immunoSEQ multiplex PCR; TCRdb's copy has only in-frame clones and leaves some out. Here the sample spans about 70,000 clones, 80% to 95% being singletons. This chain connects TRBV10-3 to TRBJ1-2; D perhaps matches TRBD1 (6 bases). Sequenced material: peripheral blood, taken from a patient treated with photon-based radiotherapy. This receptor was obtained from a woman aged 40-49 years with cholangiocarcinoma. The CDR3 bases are TGTGCCATCAGTGAAGGGGGAGGAAACTATGGCTACACCTTC. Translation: CAISEGGGNYGYTF.